Listed below are T cell receptor beta chains from one sample, sequenced in a study of blood T cell repertoires in COVID-19. The assay was immunoSEQ multiplex PCR, and TCRdb's table has in-frame clones only and misses some. This table has roughly 80,000 clones, roughly 90% appearing once. Source material: peripheral blood. The receptor set was obtained from a man over 45 with COVID-19, enrolled during active disease. Both conserved end residues are part of each CDR3. D genes are given only for firm matches. Size is omitted from some rows. Given values are once, few, many or a class for expanded clones.

cdr3_aa	cdr3_nt	clone_size	d_call	v_call	j_call
CASSSDPAGGSTGELFF	TGTGCCAGCAGCTCGGACCCCGCAGGGGGGTCGACCGGGGAGCTGTTTTTT	.	.	TRBV5-6	TRBJ2-2
CASSLASNYEQYF	TGCGCCAGCAGCTTAGCAAGTAATTACGAGCAGTACTTC	.	.	TRBV5-1	TRBJ2-7
CASSLFSMSTEAFF	TGTGCCAGCAGTTTATTTTCCATGAGCACTGAAGCTTTCTTT	once	.	TRBV28	TRBJ1-1
CASSAAGGRQETQYF	TGTGCCAGCAGCGCCGCGGGAGGAAGACAAGAGACCCAGTACTTC	.	TRBD2	TRBV9	TRBJ2-5
CSVELAGVHEQYF	TGCAGCGTTGAATTAGCGGGGGTCCACGAGCAGTACTTC	.	TRBD2	TRBV29-1	TRBJ2-7
CAWTSGSNTDTQYF	TGTGCCTGGACTAGCGGGAGTAACACAGATACGCAGTATTTT	.	TRBD2	TRBV30	TRBJ2-3
CASSPQGTGIVETQYF	TGTGCCAGCAGCCCTCAAGGGACAGGGATCGTAGAGACCCAGTACTTC	.	TRBD1	TRBV9	TRBJ2-5
CASSQDWGTTKLSYEQYF	TGTGCCAGCAGCCAAGATTGGGGGACTACGAAATTGTCCTACGAGCAGTACTTC	.	TRBD2	TRBV4-2	TRBJ2-7
CASSMLSGSTDTQYF	TGTGCCAGTAGTATGTTAAGCGGGTCCACAGATACGCAGTATTTT	.	.	TRBV19	TRBJ2-3
CASSEVGTGASTDTQYF	TGTGCCAGCAGTGAAGTGGGGACAGGGGCTAGCACAGATACGCAGTATTTT	.	TRBD1	TRBV6-1	TRBJ2-3
CASSPGTGAREQYF	TGTGCCAGCAGTCCCGGGACAGGGGCTCGAGAGCAGTACTTC	.	TRBD1	TRBV14	TRBJ2-7
CASRIDSNYGYTF	TGTGCCAGCAGAATCGACAGTAACTATGGCTACACCTTC	.	.	TRBV6-6	TRBJ1-2
CASSPTGVVEKLFF	TGTGCCAGCAGTCCGACAGGGGTAGTAGAAAAACTGTTTTTT	.	TRBD1	TRBV3-1/TRBV3-2	TRBJ1-4
CASSPAGVPQDTQYF	TGTGCCAGCAGCCCAGCGGGGGTCCCGCAAGATACGCAGTATTTT	.	TRBD2	TRBV5-5	TRBJ2-3
CASSIPGQGAEGANVLTF	TGTGCCAGTAGTATTCCGGGACAGGGGGCAGAAGGGGCCAACGTCCTGACTTTC	.	TRBD1	TRBV19	TRBJ2-6
CASSRQGASEQYF	TGTGCCAGCTCTCGACAGGGGGCATCCGAGCAGTACTTC	.	TRBD1	TRBV18	TRBJ2-7
CASSQDPGTAYTGELFF	TGTGCCAGCAGCCAAGATCCCGGGACAGCCTACACCGGGGAGCTGTTTTTT	once	TRBD1	TRBV3-1/TRBV3-2	TRBJ2-2
CASSTWTGQSYNEQFF	TGTGCCAGCAGCACCTGGACAGGCCAATCCTACAATGAGCAGTTCTTC	.	TRBD1	TRBV28	TRBJ2-1
CASSRQGWEEKLFF	TGTGCCAGCAGTCGACAGGGATGGGAGGAAAAACTGTTTTTT	.	TRBD1	TRBV27	TRBJ1-4
CASIVDRASNQPQHF	TGTGCCAGCATTGTGGACAGGGCTAGCAATCAGCCCCAGCATTTT	.	TRBD1	TRBV2	TRBJ1-5
CASSFPGLAGDNEQFF	TGTGCCAGCAGCTTCCCAGGACTAGCGGGAGACAATGAGCAGTTCTTC	.	TRBD2	TRBV7-8	TRBJ2-1
CASSLDGQGQETQYF	TGTGCCAGCAGCTTAGATGGGCAGGGACAAGAGACCCAGTACTTC	.	.	TRBV7-7	TRBJ2-5